Listed below are T cell receptor beta chains from one sample, sequenced in a study of tumor and adjacent non-tumor tissue in lung cancer. TCRdb independently ran MiXCR on the multiplex PCR reads; one entry per CDR3 protein. The sample contains 85,000 to 100,000 distinct CDR3 sequences, 67% of which appear only once. The sample was lung tumor tissue. These receptors came from a man aged 60-69 years with non-small cell lung cancer. CDR3s include the opening cysteine and the closing phenylalanine or tryptophan. A D gene is named only where the DNA matches it firmly. Clone size appears in some rows only: once, few, many, or a class for an expanded clone.

DNA,CDR3,size,J,V,D
TGTGCCAGCAGTTTAGGACAGAACACAGGGGAGCTATTTTTT,CASSLGQNTGELFF,NA,TRBJ2-2,TRBV11-2,TRBD1
TGTGCCAGCAGCTTATCTGGAGGGGGTTCCTACGAGCAGTACTTC,CASSLSGGGSYEQYF,many,TRBJ2-7,TRBV7-8,NA
TGTGTTAGCAGCTTAGTGACAGGGGACACCGGGGAGCTGTTTTTT,CVSSLVTGDTGELFF,few,TRBJ2-2,TRBV11-3,TRBD1
TGTACCAGCAGTTCTGGGGCATTCGGCTCCTACGAGCGGTACTTC,CTSSSGAFGSYERYF,NA,TRBJ2-7,TRBV6-1,NA
TGTGCCTGCAGCTTAAGGACGGACACCGGGGAGCTGTTTTTT,CACSLRTDTGELFF,few,TRBJ2-2,TRBV7-8,NA
TGTGCCTGCAGTTACATCAGGGCAAGCTATCAGCCCCAGCATTTT,CACSYIRASYQPQHF,NA,TRBJ1-5,TRBV6-5,NA
TGTGCCAGCAGTTCGGAGAACAGCAACACTGAAGCTTTCTTT,CASSSENSNTEAFF,many,TRBJ1-1,TRBV6-6,NA
TGTGCCAGCAGCTTGATGGGACTAGCGGGAATAAGCACCTATAATGAGCAGTTCTTC,CASSLMGLAGISTYNEQFF,NA,TRBJ2-1,TRBV5-8,TRBD2
TGTGCCAGCAGCGGGCGGGCAGGATGGACTGAAGCTTTCTTT,CASSGRAGWTEAFF,NA,TRBJ1-1,TRBV11-1,NA
TGTGTCAGCAGTTCGCAGGGCGGAGAACTGTTTTTC,CVSSSQGGELFF,NA,TRBJ1-4,TRBV12-3/TRBV12-4,NA
TGCGTCAACAGCCAAGAGGAGCGGGGGGGCACCAGGGAGCTGTTTTTT,CVNSQEERGGTRELFF,once,TRBJ2-2,TRBV4-1,TRBD2
TGTGCCAGCTTAGGTCCCGGGGAGCTGTTTTTT,CASLGPGELFF,many,TRBJ2-2,TRBV6-5,NA
TGTACCAGCAGCTCCCGAACAGGGTCCTACAATGAACAGTTCTTC,CTSSSRTGSYNEQFF,NA,TRBJ2-1,TRBV11-1,NA
TGTGCCTGGAGTGGAGAGACCCAGTACTTC,CAWSGETQYF,many,TRBJ2-5,TRBV30,NA
TGTGCCAGCAGCCGGGTTGGGGCTCAAGCTTTCTTC,CASSRVGAQAFF,NA,TRBJ1-1,TRBV6-5,NA
TGTGCCAGCAACCCGTGGGCGGGAGCAGGGGCTACGAGGACTGAAGCTTTCTTT,CASNPWAGAGATRTEAFF,NA,TRBJ1-1,TRBV14,NA
TGCAGTGCTAGAGGTTCCGGGACTAGCGGATACAATGAGCAGTTCTTC,CSARGSGTSGYNEQFF,few,TRBJ2-1,TRBV20-1,TRBD2
TGTGTCAGCAGCATATCCAGCGATGGGCAGTTCTTC,CVSSISSDGQFF,NA,TRBJ2-1,TRBV11-3,NA
TGTGCCAGCAGCCAAACACGGGCTAGCGGGTCGTTAGCCAAAAACATTCAGTACTTC,CASSQTRASGSLAKNIQYF,NA,TRBJ2-4,TRBV4-2,TRBD2
TGTGCCAGCAGCCCGGGACTAGCGGATTACAATGAGCAGTTCTTC,CASSPGLADYNEQFF,NA,TRBJ2-1,TRBV21-1,NA
TGCGCCAGCAGTCAAGTCGGGACAGGGGAGAATGAGCAGTTCTTC,CASSQVGTGENEQFF,NA,TRBJ2-1,TRBV4-1,TRBD1
TGTGCCATCAGTGGGACAGGAGTGACTAGCGGGAGTGGGTTGAATGAGCAGTTCTTC,CAISGTGVTSGSGLNEQFF,NA,TRBJ2-1,TRBV10-3,TRBD2
TGTGCCAGCGGCTTTGTTATAACTAGCGGTCCGTTGTACAACGAGCAGTTCTTC,CASGFVITSGPLYNEQFF,NA,TRBJ2-1,TRBV11-2,TRBD2
TGTGCCAGCAGTTCACAGGGTAGAGAAGAGACCCAGTACTTC,CASSSQGREETQYF,NA,TRBJ2-5,TRBV11-2,NA
TGTGCCAGCAGTTTAGCTGGCGCTAGGAATGATCAGTTCTTC,CASSLAGARNDQFF,NA,TRBJ2-1,TRBV12-3/TRBV12-4,NA
TGTGCCACAGGTCCTAGACAGTCGTACGAGCAGTACTTC,CATGPRQSYEQYF,NA,TRBJ2-7,TRBV6-6,NA
TGCGCCAGCAGCTTGGGGGGCAGGCCAAGTGAGACCCAGTACTTC,CASSLGGRPSETQYF,many,TRBJ2-5,TRBV5-1,NA
TGCAGCGTCATCAGGGATAAGAGTTATGGCTACACCTTC,CSVIRDKSYGYTF,NA,TRBJ1-2,TRBV29-1,NA
TGTGCAAGCAGTTTAGACGGCCCACGAGGACAGCCCCAGCATTTT,CASSLDGPRGQPQHF,NA,TRBJ1-5,TRBV12-3/TRBV12-4,NA
TGCGCCACCCAGGCCGGGGAGCTGTTTTTT,CATQAGELFF,medium-sized,TRBJ2-2,TRBV10-2,NA
TGTGCCAGCAGCCCGCGCCGGGGGACGTGGGATGAGCAGTTCTTC,CASSPRRGTWDEQFF,NA,TRBJ2-1,TRBV11-2,NA
TGTGCAATCAGACAGGTCAGCAGCTCCTACAATGAGCAGTTCTTC,CAIRQVSSSYNEQFF,NA,TRBJ2-1,TRBV10-3,NA
TGTGCCAGCAGGTATGGACAGGCTACTGAAGCTTTCTTT,CASRYGQATEAFF,many,TRBJ1-1,TRBV6-6,TRBD1
TGTGCCAGCAGCGACAGGCCGGACACCGGGGGGCTGTTTTTT,CASSDRPDTGGLFF,NA,TRBJ2-2,TRBV6-2/TRBV6-3,NA
TGTGCCAGCAGCGATCCGGAGGGGGCATATCAGGGCTACACCTTC,CASSDPEGAYQGYTF,many,TRBJ1-2,TRBV21-1,NA
TGTGCCAGCAGTTACGGCCGACATAGCAATCAGCCCCAGCATTTT,CASSYGRHSNQPQHF,NA,TRBJ1-5,TRBV6-5,NA
TGCAGCCTTCGACCGGGACAGCATTCTGGAAACACCATATATTTT,CSLRPGQHSGNTIYF,NA,TRBJ1-3,TRBV29-1,TRBD1
TGCAGCGGTCAAGACAGTGGGGTGCAGCCCCAGCATTTT,CSGQDSGVQPQHF,NA,TRBJ1-5,TRBV29-1,NA
TGCAGTGCTCACTGTGGGACAGGGGAGACCCAGTACTTC,CSAHCGTGETQYF,few,TRBJ2-5,TRBV20-1,TRBD1
TGCGCCAGCAGCTTGGCCGGGACATATCGCACAGATACGCAGTATTTT,CASSLAGTYRTDTQYF,many,TRBJ2-3,TRBV5-1,NA
TGTAGCAGCAGCTTCGGACAGAATGGAAGCACCATATATTTT,CSSSFGQNGSTIYF,NA,TRBJ1-3,TRBV11-3,NA